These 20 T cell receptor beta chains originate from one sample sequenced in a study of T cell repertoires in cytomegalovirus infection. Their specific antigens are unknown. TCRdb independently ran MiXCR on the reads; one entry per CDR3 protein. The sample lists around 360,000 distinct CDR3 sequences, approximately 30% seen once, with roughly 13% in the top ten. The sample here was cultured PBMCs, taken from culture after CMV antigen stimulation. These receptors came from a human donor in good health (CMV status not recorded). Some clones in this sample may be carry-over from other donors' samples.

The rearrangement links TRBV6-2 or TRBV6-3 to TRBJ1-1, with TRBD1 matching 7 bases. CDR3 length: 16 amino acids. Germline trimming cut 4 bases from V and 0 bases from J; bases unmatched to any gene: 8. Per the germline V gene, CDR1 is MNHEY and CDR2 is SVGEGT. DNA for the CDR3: TGTGCCAGCAGTTCGGGACAGACTAAATTGAACACTGAAGCTTTCTTT. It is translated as CASSSGQTKLNTEAFF.

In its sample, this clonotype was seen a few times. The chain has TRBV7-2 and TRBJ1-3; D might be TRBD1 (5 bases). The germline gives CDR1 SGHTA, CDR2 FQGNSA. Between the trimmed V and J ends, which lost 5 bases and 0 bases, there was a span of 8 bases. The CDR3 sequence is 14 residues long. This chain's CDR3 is CASSAGTSGNTIYF. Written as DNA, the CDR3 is TGTGCCAGCAGCGCAGGGACCTCTGGAAACACCATATATTTT. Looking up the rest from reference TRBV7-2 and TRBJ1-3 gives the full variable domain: GAGVSQSPSNKVTEKGKDVELRCDPISGHTALYWYRQSLGQGLEFLIYFQGNSAPDKSGLPSDRFSAERTGGSVSTLTIQRTQQEDSAVYLCASSAGTSGNTIYFGEGSWLTVV.

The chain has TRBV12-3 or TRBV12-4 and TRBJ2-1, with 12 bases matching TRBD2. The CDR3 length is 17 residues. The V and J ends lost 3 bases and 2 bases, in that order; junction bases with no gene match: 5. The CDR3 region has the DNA TGTGCCAGCAGTTTCGGCCCTAGCGGGAGGGCCTACAATGAGCAGTTCTTC. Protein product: CASSFGPSGRAYNEQFF.

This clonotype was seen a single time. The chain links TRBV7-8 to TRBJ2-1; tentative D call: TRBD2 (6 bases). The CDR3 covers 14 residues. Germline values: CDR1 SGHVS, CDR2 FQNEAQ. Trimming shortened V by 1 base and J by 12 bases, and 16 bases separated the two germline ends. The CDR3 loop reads CASSLGDSPGGQFF. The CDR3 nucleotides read TGTGCCAGCAGCTTAGGTGACTCACCCGGGGGGCAGTTCTTC.

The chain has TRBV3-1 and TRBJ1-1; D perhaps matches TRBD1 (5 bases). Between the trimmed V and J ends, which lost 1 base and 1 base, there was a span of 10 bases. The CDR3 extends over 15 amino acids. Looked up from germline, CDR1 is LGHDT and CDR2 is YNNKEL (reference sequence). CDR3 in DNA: TGTGCCAGCAGCCAAGCTCTTGGGGGGAACACTGAAGCTTTCTTT. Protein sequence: CASSQALGGNTEAFF.

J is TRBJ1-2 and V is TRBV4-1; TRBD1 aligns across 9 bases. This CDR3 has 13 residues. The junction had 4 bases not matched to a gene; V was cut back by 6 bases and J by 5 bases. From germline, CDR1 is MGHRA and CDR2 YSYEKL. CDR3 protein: CASRRTGEYGYTF. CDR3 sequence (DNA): TGCGCCAGCAGACGGACAGGGGAGTATGGCTACACCTTC.

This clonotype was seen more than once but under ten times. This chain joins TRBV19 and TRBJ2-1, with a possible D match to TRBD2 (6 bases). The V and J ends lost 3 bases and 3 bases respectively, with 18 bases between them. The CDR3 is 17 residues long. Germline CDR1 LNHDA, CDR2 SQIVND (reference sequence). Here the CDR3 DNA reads TGTGCCAGTAGTATGGCCCGGAGGGCCTCGTACTACAATGAGCAGTTCTTC. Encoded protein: CASSMARRASYYNEQFF. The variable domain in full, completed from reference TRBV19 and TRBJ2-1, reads DGGITQSPKYLFRKEGQNVTLSCEQNLNHDAMYWYRQDPGQGLRLIYYSQIVNDFQKGDIAEGYSVSREKKESFPLTVTSAQKNPTAFYLCASSMARRASYYNEQFFGPGTRLTVL.

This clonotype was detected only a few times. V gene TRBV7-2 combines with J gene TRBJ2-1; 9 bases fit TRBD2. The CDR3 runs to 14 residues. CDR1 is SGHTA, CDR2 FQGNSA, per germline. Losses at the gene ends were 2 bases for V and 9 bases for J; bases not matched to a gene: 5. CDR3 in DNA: TGTGCCAGCAGCTTATCGGCGGGAGGGCGTGAGCAGTTCTTC. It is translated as CASSLSAGGREQFF.

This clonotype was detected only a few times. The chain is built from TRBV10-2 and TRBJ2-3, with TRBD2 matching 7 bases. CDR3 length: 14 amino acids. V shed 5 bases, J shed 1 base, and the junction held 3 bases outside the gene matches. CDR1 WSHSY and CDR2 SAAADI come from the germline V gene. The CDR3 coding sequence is TGCGCCAGCAGTAAAGCGGGACGCACAGATACGCAGTATTTT. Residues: CASSKAGRTDTQYF.

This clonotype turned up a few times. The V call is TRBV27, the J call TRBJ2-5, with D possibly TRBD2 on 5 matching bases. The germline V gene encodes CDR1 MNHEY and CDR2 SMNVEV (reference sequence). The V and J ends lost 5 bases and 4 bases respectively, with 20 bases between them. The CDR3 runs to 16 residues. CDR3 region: CASSPLPLGGGETQYF. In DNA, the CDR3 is TGTGCCAGCAGTCCACTACCTTTAGGCGGAGGAGAGACCCAGTACTTC.

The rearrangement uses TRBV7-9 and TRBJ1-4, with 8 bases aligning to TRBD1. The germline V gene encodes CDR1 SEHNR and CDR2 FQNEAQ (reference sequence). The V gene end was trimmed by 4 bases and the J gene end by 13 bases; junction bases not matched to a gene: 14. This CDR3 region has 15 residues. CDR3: CASSSTGEAERRLFF. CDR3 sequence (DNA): TGTGCCAGCAGCTCGACAGGGGAGGCAGAGAGGAGACTGTTTTTT. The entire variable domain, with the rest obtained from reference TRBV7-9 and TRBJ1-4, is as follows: DTGVSQNPRHKITKRGQNVTFRCDPISEHNRLYWYRQTLGQGPEFLTYFQNEAQLEKSRLLSDRFSAERPKGSFSTLEIQRTEQGDSAMYLCASSSTGEAERRLFFGSGTQLSVL.

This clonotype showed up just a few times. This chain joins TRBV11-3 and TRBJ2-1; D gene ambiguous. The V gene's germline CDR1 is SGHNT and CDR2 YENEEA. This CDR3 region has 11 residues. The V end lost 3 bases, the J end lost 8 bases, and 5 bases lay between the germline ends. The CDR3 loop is CASSFNYEQFF. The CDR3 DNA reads TGTGCCAGCAGCTTTAATTATGAGCAGTTCTTC.

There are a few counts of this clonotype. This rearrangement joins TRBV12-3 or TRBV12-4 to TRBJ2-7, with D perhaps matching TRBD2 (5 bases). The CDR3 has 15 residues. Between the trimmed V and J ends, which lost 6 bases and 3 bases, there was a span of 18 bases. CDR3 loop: CASSPPRDYLYEQYF. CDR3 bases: TGTGCCAGCAGCCCCCCCCGCGACTACCTCTACGAGCAGTACTTC.

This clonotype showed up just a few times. The CDR3 region has the DNA TGTGCCAGTAGTATAGCGGAGATTGCCACCGGGGAGCTGTTTTTT. It is translated as CASSIAEIATGELFF. The V call is TRBV19, the J call TRBJ2-2; D is uncertain. Looked up from germline, CDR1 is LNHDA and CDR2 is SQIVND (reference sequence). CDR3 length equals 15 residues. The V end lost 1 base, the J end lost 4 bases, and 10 bases lay between the germline ends.

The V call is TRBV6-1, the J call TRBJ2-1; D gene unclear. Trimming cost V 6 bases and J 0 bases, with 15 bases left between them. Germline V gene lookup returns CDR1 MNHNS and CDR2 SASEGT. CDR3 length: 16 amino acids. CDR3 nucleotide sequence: TGTGCCAGCAGACCCCCTGCCGAAAGCTCCTACAATGAGCAGTTCTTC. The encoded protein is CASRPPAESSYNEQFF.

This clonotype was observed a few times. The CDR3 DNA is TGTGCCAGCAGTGAAACTAGCGGGCTTTACAATGAGCAGTTCTTC. Its translation is CASSETSGLYNEQFF. V and J are TRBV6-1 and TRBJ2-1; 9 positions match TRBD2. This CDR3 has 15 amino acids. The V and J ends lost 2 bases and 4 bases, in that order; junction bases with no gene match: 3. Germline lookup yields CDR1 MNHNS and CDR2 SASEGT.

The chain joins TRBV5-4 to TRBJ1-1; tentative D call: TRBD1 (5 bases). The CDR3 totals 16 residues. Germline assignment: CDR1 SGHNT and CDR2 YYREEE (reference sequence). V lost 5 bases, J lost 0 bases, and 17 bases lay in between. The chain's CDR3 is CASSPRAQGVNTEAFF. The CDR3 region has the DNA TGTGCCAGCAGTCCGAGGGCGCAGGGAGTGAACACTGAAGCTTTCTTT. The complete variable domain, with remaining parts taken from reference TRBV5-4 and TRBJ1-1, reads ETGVTQSPTHLIKTRGQQVTLRCSSQSGHNTVSWYQQALGQGPQFIFQYYREEENGRGNFPPRFSGLQFPNYSSELNVNALELDDSALYLCASSPRAQGVNTEAFFGQGTRLTVV.

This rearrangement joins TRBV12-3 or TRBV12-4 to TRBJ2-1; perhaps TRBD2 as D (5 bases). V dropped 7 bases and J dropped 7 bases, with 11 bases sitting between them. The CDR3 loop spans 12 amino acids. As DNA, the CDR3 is TGTGCCAGCAAGAACGGGATAAATGAGCAGTTCTTC. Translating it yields CASKNGINEQFF.

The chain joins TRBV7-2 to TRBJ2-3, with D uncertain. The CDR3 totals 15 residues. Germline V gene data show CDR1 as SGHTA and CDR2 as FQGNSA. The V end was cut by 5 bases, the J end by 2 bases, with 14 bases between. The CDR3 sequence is CASSPWAEPTDTQYF. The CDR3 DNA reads TGTGCCAGCAGCCCTTGGGCGGAGCCCACAGATACGCAGTATTTT.

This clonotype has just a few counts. In DNA, the CDR3 is TGTGCCAGCAGCCCTCCCACCCCGATGGGCCAGCCCCAGCATTTT. Its translation is CASSPPTPMGQPQHF. The gene calls are TRBV12-3 or TRBV12-4 and TRBJ1-5; D not resolved. Trimming stripped 6 bases from V and 7 bases from J, with 19 bases between. The CDR3 is made up of 15 amino acids.